This T cell receptor beta chain was sequenced during a study of blood T cell repertoires in COVID-19. Overall study: Italy, Spain and the United States were the sources of the convalescent and acute COVID-19 samples. From T cells, B-cell-depleted T cells, or PBMCs came the material, which was cDNA or gDNA.

Original data processing: Reference gene primer amplification gave nucleated cell count estimates. Libraries were prepared by immunoSEQ multiplex PCR; TCRdb keeps only in-frame clonotypes and omits some of them. Clone size and V and J calls were adopted from that table, with D and trimming inferred from the DNA. The sample shows fewer than 250,000 clones, around 85% of them seen only once. CDR3 length: 15 amino acids. Trimming took 4 bases from V and 4 from J; bases not matched to a gene: 8. Germline lookup yields CDR1 SGHNT and CDR2 YYREEE (reference sequence). The sample consisted of peripheral blood. The TCR comes from a woman aged 50 to 65 with acute or convalescent COVID-19. V gene TRBV5-4 combines with J gene TRBJ2-1; 7 bases line up with TRBD1. The DNA of the CDR3 is TGTGCCAGCAGCAAAACAGGGGATTCATACAATGAGCAGTTCTTC. This translates into CASSKTGDSYNEQFF.